The 14 T cell receptor beta chains in this list originate from one sample, sequenced in a study of blood T cell repertoires in COVID-19. Profiling relied on immunoSEQ multiplex PCR, and the TCRdb table lists in-frame clones only, not all of them. This table holds about 210,000 clones, roughly four fifths found once. Source material: peripheral blood. The source is a woman between 35 and 50 years old with acute or convalescent COVID-19.

This clone was recorded once. The V gene is TRBV15, the J gene TRBJ2-1; tentatively, D is TRBD2 (9 bases). Germline lookup yields CDR1 LNHNV and CDR2 YYDKDF (reference sequence). This CDR3 region has 20 residues. Between the trimmed V and J ends, which lost 1 base and 6 bases, there was a span of 28 bases. The CDR3 coding sequence is TGTGCCACCAGCAGAGTTATGGGACAGGCCACTAGCGGGCCTAGCAATGAGCAGTTCTTC. Protein sequence: CATSRVMGQATSGPSNEQFF.

V usage is TRBV29-1 and J usage is TRBJ2-1, with D perhaps TRBD2 (6 bases). The CDR3 is 15 amino acids. V was clipped by 1 base and J by 7 bases, with 17 bases between them. Germline CDR1 SQVTM, CDR2 ANQGSEA. The CDR3 region has the DNA TGCAGCGTTGAAGGGAGTCTAGCGCCCACTAATGAGCAGTTCTTC. This encodes CSVEGSLAPTNEQFF.

The chain joins TRBV5-1 to TRBJ1-2; 11 bases line up with TRBD1. Unmatched junction bases numbered 3, after V lost 0 bases and J lost 5 bases. In germline, CDR1 is SGHRS, CDR2 YFSETQ. This CDR3 comprises 15 residues. The CDR3 is CASSLDGQGAYGYTF. In DNA, the CDR3 is TGCGCCAGCAGCTTGGATGGACAGGGGGCATATGGCTACACCTTC.

This sequence joins TRBV7-9 and TRBJ2-1; 15 bases match TRBD2. There are 17 residues in the CDR3. The trim removed 5 bases at V and 7 bases at J, leaving 9 bases unmatched. Germline loops: CDR1 SEHNR, CDR2 FQNEAQ (reference sequence). This CDR3 reads CASSPWTSGRARNEQFF. The CDR3 DNA sequence: TGTGCCAGCAGCCCTTGGACTAGCGGGAGGGCTCGGAATGAGCAGTTCTTC.

This sequence joins TRBV14 and TRBJ1-2; D not resolved. Germline assignment: CDR1 SGHDN and CDR2 FVKESK. This CDR3 spans 12 amino acids. The V and J ends lost 1 base and 7 bases respectively, with 7 bases between them. The CDR3 reads CASSQALSGYTF. In DNA, the CDR3 is TGTGCCAGCAGCCAAGCCTTGAGTGGCTACACCTTC. Full variable domain (missing parts from reference TRBV14 and TRBJ1-2): EAGVTQFPSHSVIEKGQTVTLRCDPISGHDNLYWYRRVMGKEIKFLLHFVKESKQDESGMPNNRFLAERTGGTYSTLKVQPAELEDSGVYFCASSQALSGYTFGSGTRLTVV.

The gene calls are TRBV7-3 and TRBJ1-2; D is unclear. The V gene lost 6 bases and the J gene lost 4 bases, with 18 bases spanning the gap. CDR1 is SGHTA, CDR2 FQGTGA, per germline. This CDR3 has 15 amino acids. CDR3 DNA: TGTGCCAGCAGTGAGGGCCCGGACGGCCTCTATGGCTACACCTTC. Protein: CASSEGPDGLYGYTF.

This clone occurred once. V is TRBV2 and J is TRBJ1-5; perhaps TRBD1 as D (6 bases). This CDR3 has 14 residues. V was trimmed by 6 bases and J by 0 bases, leaving 9 bases between them. From germline, CDR1 is SNHLY and CDR2 FYNNEI. Here the CDR3 reads CASRGQNSNQPQHF. DNA of the CDR3: TGTGCCAGCAGGGGACAAAATAGCAATCAGCCCCAGCATTTT.

This clone has a handful of counts. The chain carries TRBV29-1 and TRBJ2-2; tentatively, D is TRBD2 (5 bases). Germline V gene data show CDR1 as SQVTM and CDR2 as ANQGSEA. This CDR3 comprises 14 residues. V was cut by 6 bases and J by 3 bases, with 14 bases left in between. CDR3 bases: TGCAGCGTAAAGAGGGAAAAGGACACCGGGGAGCTGTTTTTT. This translates into CSVKREKDTGELFF.

The chain links TRBV4-1 to TRBJ2-2; weak D call: TRBD2 (6 bases). V lost 0 bases and J lost 1, with 9 bases in between. Germline assignment: CDR1 MGHRA and CDR2 YSYEKL. The CDR3 totals 16 residues. The CDR3 nucleotides are TGCGCCAGCAGCCAAGAGGGAGGACAGAACACCGGGGAGCTGTTTTTT. This encodes CASSQEGGQNTGELFF.

V and J are TRBV19 and TRBJ1-1; 11 bases align to TRBD1. The CDR3 consists of 15 residues. Germline V gene data show CDR1 as LNHDA and CDR2 as SQIVND (reference sequence). The J segment lost 4 bases and the V segment lost 6 bases, leaving 7 bases of the junction unmatched. The CDR3 nucleotides read TGTGCCAGTAGCATCCTCGGGACAGGGGGCACTGAAGCTTTCTTT. It codes for CASSILGTGGTEAFF.

This clone has more than one count but fewer than ten. The rearrangement joins TRBV12-3 or TRBV12-4 to TRBJ2-7; D might be TRBD1 (5 bases). The CDR3 loop spans 12 amino acids. Trimming removed 5 bases from V and 4 bases from J, with 9 bases in between. The CDR3 reads CASSRQYYEQYF. As DNA, the CDR3 is TGTGCCAGCAGTCGACAGTATTACGAGCAGTACTTC.

The V gene is TRBV10-1, the J gene TRBJ2-1, with D unclear. Between the trimmed V and J ends, which lost 1 base and 7 bases, there was a span of 11 bases. The germline CDR1 and CDR2 sequences are WNHNN and SYGVQD (reference sequence). The length of the CDR3 is 14 residues. The CDR3 DNA is TGCGCCAGCAGTGAGTTCCCGCCTAGGAATGAGCAGTTCTTC. It translates to CASSEFPPRNEQFF.

The V gene is TRBV5-4, the J gene TRBJ2-5, with 11 bases matching TRBD1. Per the germline V gene, CDR1 is SGHNT and CDR2 is YYREEE (reference sequence). The length of the CDR3 is 16 residues. V trimming: 4 bases; J trimming: 4 bases; junction bases outside the gene matches: 9. CDR3 bases: TGTGCCAGCAGCATCAGAGCCGGGACAGGGGGAGAGACCCAGTACTTC. This translates into CASSIRAGTGGETQYF.

V and J are TRBV2 and TRBJ1-4; maybe TRBD1 (6 bases). CDR3 length equals 14 residues. Trimming took off 9 bases at V and 3 bases at J, with 14 bases between the two ends. Germline V gene lookup returns CDR1 SNHLY and CDR2 FYNNEI. CDR3 sequence reads: CASKQGYANEKLFF. The CDR3 region has the DNA TGTGCCAGTAAACAGGGTTACGCTAATGAAAAACTGTTTTTT.